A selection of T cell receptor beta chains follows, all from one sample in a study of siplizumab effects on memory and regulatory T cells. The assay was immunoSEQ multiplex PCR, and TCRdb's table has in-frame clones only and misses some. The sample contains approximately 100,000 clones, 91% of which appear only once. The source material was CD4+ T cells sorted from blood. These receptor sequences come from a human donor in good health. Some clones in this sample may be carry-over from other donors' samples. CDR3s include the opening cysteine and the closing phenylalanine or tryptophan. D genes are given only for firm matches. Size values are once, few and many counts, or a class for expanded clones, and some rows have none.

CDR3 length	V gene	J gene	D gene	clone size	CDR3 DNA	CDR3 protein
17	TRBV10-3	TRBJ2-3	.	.	TGTGCCATCAGTGAATCCCAAAGCGGAACTAGCACAGATACGCAGTATTTT	CAISESQSGTSTDTQYF
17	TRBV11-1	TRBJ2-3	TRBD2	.	TGTGCCAGCAGCTTAGAAAAAAGCGGGAGGGCGACAGATACGCAGTATTTT	CASSLEKSGRATDTQYF
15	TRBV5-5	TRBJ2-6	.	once	TGTGCCAGCAGCTTGGTAGGGGCTGGGGCCAACGTCCTGACTTTC	CASSLVGAGANVLTF
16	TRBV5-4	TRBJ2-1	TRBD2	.	TGTGCCAGCAGCTTGGAAGGGACTAGCGGGAGCAATGAGCAGTTCTTC	CASSLEGTSGSNEQFF
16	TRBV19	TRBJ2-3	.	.	TGTGCCAGTAGTTTCCTAGACGGGATAAGCACAGATACGCAGTATTTT	CASSFLDGISTDTQYF
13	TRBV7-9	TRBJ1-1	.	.	TGTGCCAGCAGCTTATTACAGAACACTGAAGCTTTCTTT	CASSLLQNTEAFF
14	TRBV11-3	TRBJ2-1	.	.	TGTGCCAGCAGCTTAAACAGTGGGCCCAATGAGCAGTTCTTC	CASSLNSGPNEQFF
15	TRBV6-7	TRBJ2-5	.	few	TGTGCCAGCAGTTACGAGAAATTGGTCCAAGAGACCCAGTACTTC	CASSYEKLVQETQYF
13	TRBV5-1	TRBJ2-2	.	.	TGCGCCAGCAGCTTTGGGGTATCCGGGGAGCTGTTTTTT	CASSFGVSGELFF
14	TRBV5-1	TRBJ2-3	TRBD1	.	TGCGCCAGCAGCTCGGGACAGCCGACAGATACGCAGTATTTT	CASSSGQPTDTQYF
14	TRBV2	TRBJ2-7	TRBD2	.	TGTGCCAGCAGGGCGACTAGCGGGGCCTACGAGCAGTACTTC	CASRATSGAYEQYF
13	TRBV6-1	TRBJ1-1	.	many	TGTGCCAGCAGATACAAGGTCCACACTGAAGCTTTCTTT	CASRYKVHTEAFF
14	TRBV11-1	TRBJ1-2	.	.	TGTGCCAGCAGCCCTGGTCTGGGGCCTTATGGCTACACCTTC	CASSPGLGPYGYTF
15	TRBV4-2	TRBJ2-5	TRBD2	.	TGTGCCAGCAATAAGGGAGCGGGAGCAGGAGAGACCCAGTACTTC	CASNKGAGAGETQYF
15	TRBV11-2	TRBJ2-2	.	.	TGTGCCAGCAGCTCTAGATTCCCTCCCACCGGGGAGCTGTTTTTT	CASSSRFPPTGELFF
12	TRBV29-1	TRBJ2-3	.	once	TGCGGAGGAACCGGGAGTACCAATACGCAGTATTTT	CGGTGSTNTQYF
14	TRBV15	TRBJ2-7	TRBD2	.	TGTGCCACCAGCAGAGGTGGACTAGCAGGCGAGCAGTACTTC	CATSRGGLAGEQYF
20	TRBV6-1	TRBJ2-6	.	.	TGTGCCAGCAGTGAAGGTCGTAAGGCAGGGCACATCTCTGGGGCCAACGTCCTGACTTTC	CASSEGRKAGHISGANVLTF
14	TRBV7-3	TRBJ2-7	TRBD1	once	TGTGCCAGCAGCCCCAGGTCAGGGACAGGCGAGCAGTACTTC	CASSPRSGTGEQYF
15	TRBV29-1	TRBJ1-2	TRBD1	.	TGCAGCGTTGAAGGAGGACAGGGGGGGACGGGTGGCTACACCTTC	CSVEGGQGGTGGYTF
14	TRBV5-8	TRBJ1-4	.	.	TGTGCCAGCAGCTTGGAACAGGGAGGTGAAAAACTGTTTTTT	CASSLEQGGEKLFF
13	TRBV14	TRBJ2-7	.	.	TGTGCCAGCAGCCAAGATGCAGCCTACGAGCAGTACTTC	CASSQDAAYEQYF
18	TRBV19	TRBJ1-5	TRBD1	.	TGTGCCAGTAGCAATCCGACAGGGGGAACGTATAGCAATCAGCCCCAGCATTTT	CASSNPTGGTYSNQPQHF
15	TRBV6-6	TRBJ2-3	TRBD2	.	TGTGCCAGCATCAACGGGGGGGGAGGCACAGATACGCAGTATTTT	CASINGGGGTDTQYF
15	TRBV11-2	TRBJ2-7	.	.	TGTGCCAGCAGCCCAAACCCCCAGGGTCAGTCCGAGCAGTACTTC	CASSPNPQGQSEQYF
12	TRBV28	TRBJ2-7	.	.	TGTGCCAGCAGATCCTACTACGGCGAGCAGTACTTC	CASRSYYGEQYF
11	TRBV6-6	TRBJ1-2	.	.	TGTGCCGCAGTCGGGGCGTATGGCTACACCTTC	CAAVGAYGYTF
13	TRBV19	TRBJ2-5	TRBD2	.	TGTGCCAGTAGCCCAGCGGGAAGGGAGACCCAGTACTTC	CASSPAGRETQYF
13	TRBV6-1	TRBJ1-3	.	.	TGTGCCAGCATAGGATACTCTGGAAACACCATATATTTT	CASIGYSGNTIYF
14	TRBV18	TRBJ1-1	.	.	TGTGCCAGCTCACCAAAGGAAACGAACACTGAAGCTTTCTTT	CASSPKETNTEAFF
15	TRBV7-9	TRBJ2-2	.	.	TGTGCCAGCAGCCCCCGTCCTGCAGGGGCTGGGGAGCTGTTTTTT	CASSPRPAGAGELFF
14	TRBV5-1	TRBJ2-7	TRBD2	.	TGCGCCAGCAGCTCTCGGGGGGACTCCTACGAGCAGTACTTC	CASSSRGDSYEQYF
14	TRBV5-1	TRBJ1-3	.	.	TGCGCCAGCAGCCCCCAGGACAGCGGAAACACCATATATTTT	CASSPQDSGNTIYF
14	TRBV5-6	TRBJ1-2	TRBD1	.	TGTGCCAGCAGCTACAACAGGGGGTTGGGTGGCTACACCTTC	CASSYNRGLGGYTF
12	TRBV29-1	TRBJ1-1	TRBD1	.	TGCAGCGCCAAGGGACAGGGGGTGGTGGCTTTCTTT	CSAKGQGVVAFF
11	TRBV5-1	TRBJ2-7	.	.	TGCGCCAGCAGCCTCGACCACGAGCAGTACTTC	CASSLDHEQYF
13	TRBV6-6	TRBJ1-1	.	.	TGTGCCAGCAGTTCTGGATTATGGACTGAAGCTTTCTTT	CASSSGLWTEAFF
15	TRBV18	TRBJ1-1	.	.	TGTGCCAGCTCACCAAATACAGGGACGGGGACTGAAGCTTTCTTT	CASSPNTGTGTEAFF
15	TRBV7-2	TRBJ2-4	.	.	TGTGCCAGCAGCTCCCTGGGGGGTTCCAAAAACATTCAGTACTTC	CASSSLGGSKNIQYF
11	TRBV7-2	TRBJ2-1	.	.	TGTGCCGGCAGCTATAGGAATGAGCAGTTCTTC	CAGSYRNEQFF
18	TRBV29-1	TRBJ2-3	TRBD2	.	TGCAGCGGTGGGGTTCACGGGCTAGCGGGCTTTAGCACAGATACGCAGTATTTT	CSGGVHGLAGFSTDTQYF
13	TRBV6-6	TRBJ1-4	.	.	TGTGCCAGCAGCCTCCCGGACGGTGAAAAACTGTTTTTT	CASSLPDGEKLFF
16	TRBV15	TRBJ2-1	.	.	TGTGCCACCAGCAAAGGGTTACAGAGCTCCTACAATGAGCAGTTCTTC	CATSKGLQSSYNEQFF
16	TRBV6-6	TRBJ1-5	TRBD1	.	TGTGCCAGCAGTTATGGAAGAGGACAGGGGAATCAGCCCCAGCATTTT	CASSYGRGQGNQPQHF
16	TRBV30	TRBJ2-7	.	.	TGTGCCTGGCGAACCTCAGACAGACGCCCTGCCTACGAGCAGTACTTC	CAWRTSDRRPAYEQYF